This T cell receptor (beta chain) was captured in a study of shared clonotypes between healthy human individuals. Method: immunoSEQ multiplex PCR; TCRdb's copy keeps in-frame clones and lacks some. Of about 2.3 million clones in the sample, 85% to 95% are singletons; the top ten hold 0.39%. Germline V gene data show CDR1 as SGHTA and CDR2 as FQGTGA. CDR3 length: 15 amino acids. The V end lost 4 bases, the J end lost 8 bases, and 18 bases lay between the germline ends. The V call is TRBV7-3, the J call TRBJ2-1; tentatively, D is TRBD1 (6 bases). This TCR came from a man between 18 and 35 years old in good health. Some clones in this sample may be carry-over from other donors' samples. Sequenced input: naive CD4+ T cells from PBMCs. Subset described: CD45RA+ positively selected. The CDR3 region has the DNA TGTGCCAGCAGCTCAGGACAGTCTTCTTACCATGAGCAGTTCTTC. Translating it yields CASSSGQSSYHEQFF.